This TCR beta chain was captured by sequencing in a study of blood T cell repertoires in COVID-19. As for the study in general: In each case, the material was cDNA or gDNA derived from T cells, B-cell-depleted T cells, or PBMCs.

This clone was recorded once. Sequencing was performed with immunoSEQ multiplex PCR; in TCRdb, only in-frame clones are kept and a portion is missing. In the table there are about 150,000 clones, about nine tenths of which are singletons. The CDR3 spans 21 residues. V was clipped by 3 bases and J by 4 bases; unmatched bases: 19. Germline V lookup: CDR1 LGHDT, CDR2 YNNKEL (reference sequence). Individuals drawn from 20 to 30 US areas were roughly 18 to 95 years old. Participants had their cohort set by participant-reported clinical history. In the 2 weeks before study entry, exposed participants met a COVID-19 case, which was PCR-confirmed or clinician-diagnosed.

V gene TRBV3-1 (or the pseudogene TRBV3-2) combines with J gene TRBJ2-4; 12 bases are a match to TRBD1. The sample was PBMCs or T cells enriched from blood (not recorded which). The receptor comes from a woman between 35 and 50 years old who had been exposed to COVID-19. CDR3 bases: TGTGCCAGCAGCCAGGACATGGGACAGGGGGCTATTTCCAGGACTAAAAACATTCAGTACTTC. Its protein is CASSQDMGQGAISRTKNIQYF.